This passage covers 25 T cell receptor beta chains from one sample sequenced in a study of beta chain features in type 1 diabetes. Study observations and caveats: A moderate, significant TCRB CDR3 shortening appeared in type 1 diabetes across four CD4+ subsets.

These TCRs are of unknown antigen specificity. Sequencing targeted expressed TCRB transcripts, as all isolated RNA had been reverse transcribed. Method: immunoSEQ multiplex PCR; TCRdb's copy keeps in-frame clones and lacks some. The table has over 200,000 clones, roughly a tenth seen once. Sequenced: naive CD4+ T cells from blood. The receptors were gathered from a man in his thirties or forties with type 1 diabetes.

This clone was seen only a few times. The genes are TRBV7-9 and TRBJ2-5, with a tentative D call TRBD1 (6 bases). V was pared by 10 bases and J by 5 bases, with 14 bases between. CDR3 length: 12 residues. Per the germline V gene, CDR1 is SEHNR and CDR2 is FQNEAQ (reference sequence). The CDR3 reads CAIAQGDETQYF. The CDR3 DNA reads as TGTGCCATCGCACAGGGCGACGAGACCCAGTACTTC.

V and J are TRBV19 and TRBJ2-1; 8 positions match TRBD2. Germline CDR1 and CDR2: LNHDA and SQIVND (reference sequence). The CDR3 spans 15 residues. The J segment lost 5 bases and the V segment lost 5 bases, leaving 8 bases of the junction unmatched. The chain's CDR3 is CASSPEGLGDNEQFF. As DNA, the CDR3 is TGTGCCAGTAGTCCTGAGGGACTAGGAGACAATGAGCAGTTCTTC.

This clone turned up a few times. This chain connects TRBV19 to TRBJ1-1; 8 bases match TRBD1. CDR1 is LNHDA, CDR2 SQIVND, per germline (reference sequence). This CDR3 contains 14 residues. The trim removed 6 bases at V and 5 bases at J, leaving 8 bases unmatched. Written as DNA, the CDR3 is TGTGCCAGTAGAACTCAGGGGGCGAGAACTGAAGCTTTCTTT. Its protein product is CASRTQGARTEAFF.

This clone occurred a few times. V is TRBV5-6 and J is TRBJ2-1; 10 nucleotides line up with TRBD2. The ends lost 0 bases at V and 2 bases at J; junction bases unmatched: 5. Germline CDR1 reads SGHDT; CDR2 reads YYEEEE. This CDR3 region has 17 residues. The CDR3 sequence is CASSLESGGAAYNEQFF. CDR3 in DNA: TGTGCCAGCAGCTTGGAGAGCGGGGGGGCCGCCTACAATGAGCAGTTCTTC.

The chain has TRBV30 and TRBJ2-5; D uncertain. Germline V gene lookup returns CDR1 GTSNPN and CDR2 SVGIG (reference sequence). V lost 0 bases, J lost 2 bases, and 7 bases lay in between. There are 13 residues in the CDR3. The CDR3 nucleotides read TGTGCCTGGAGTGTAGGCGGACAAGAGACCCAGTACTTC. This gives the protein CAWSVGGQETQYF.

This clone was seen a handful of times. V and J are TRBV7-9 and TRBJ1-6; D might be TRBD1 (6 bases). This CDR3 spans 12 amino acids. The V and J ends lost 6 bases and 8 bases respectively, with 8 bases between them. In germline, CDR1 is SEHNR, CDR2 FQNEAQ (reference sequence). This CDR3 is CASRNRDSPLHF. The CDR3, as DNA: TGTGCCAGCAGGAACAGGGATTCACCCCTCCACTTT.

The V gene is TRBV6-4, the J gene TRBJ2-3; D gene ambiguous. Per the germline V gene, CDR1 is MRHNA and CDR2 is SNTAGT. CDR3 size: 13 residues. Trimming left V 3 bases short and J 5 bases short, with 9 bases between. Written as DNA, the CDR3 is TGTGCCAGCAGTGAGTATCAGGAAGATACGCAGTATTTT. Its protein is CASSEYQEDTQYF.

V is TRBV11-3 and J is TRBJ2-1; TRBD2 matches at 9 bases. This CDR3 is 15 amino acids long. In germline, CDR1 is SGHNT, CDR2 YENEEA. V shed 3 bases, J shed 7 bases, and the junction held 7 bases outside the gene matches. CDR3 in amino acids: CASSFRSGGRNEQFF. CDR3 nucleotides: TGTGCCAGCAGCTTCAGAAGCGGGGGGAGGAATGAGCAGTTCTTC.

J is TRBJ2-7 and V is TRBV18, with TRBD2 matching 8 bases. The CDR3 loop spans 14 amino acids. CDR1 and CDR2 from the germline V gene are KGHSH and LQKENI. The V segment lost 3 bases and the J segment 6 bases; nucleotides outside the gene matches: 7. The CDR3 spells CASSPSAGGIEQYF. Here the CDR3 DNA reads TGTGCCAGCTCACCGTCGGCGGGGGGCATCGAGCAGTACTTC.

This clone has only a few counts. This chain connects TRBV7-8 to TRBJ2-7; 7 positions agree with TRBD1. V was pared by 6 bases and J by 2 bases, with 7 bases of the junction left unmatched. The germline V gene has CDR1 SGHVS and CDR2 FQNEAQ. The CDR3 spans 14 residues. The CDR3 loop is CASRSNTGAYEQYF. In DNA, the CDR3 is TGTGCCAGCAGATCCAATACAGGGGCCTACGAGCAGTACTTC.

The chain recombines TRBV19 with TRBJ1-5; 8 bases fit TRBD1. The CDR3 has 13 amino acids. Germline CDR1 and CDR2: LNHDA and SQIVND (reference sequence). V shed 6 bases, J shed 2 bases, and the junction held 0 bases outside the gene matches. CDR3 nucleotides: TGTGCCAGTAGGGGACAGGGCAATCAGCCCCAGCATTTT. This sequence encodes CASRGQGNQPQHF.

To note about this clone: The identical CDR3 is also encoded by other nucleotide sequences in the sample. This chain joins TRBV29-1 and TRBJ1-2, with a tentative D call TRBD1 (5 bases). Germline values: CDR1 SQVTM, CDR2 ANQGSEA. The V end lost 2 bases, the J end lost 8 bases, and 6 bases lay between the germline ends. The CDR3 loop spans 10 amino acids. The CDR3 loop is CSVERGGYTF. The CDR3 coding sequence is TGCAGCGTTGAACGGGGGGGCTACACCTTC.

The DNA of the CDR3 is TGTGCCAGTAGTATTGCAGGGGGCCAAGGTGGGACCCAGTACTTC. It specifies CASSIAGGQGGTQYF. The chain has TRBV19 and TRBJ2-5; TRBD1 matches 8 bases. Germline V gene lookup returns CDR1 LNHDA and CDR2 SQIVND (reference sequence). V lost 3 bases, J lost 7 bases, and 10 bases stayed unmatched. The CDR3 spans 15 residues.

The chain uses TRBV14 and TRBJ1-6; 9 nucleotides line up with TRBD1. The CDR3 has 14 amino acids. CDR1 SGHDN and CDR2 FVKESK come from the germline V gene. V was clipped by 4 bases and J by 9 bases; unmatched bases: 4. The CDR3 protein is CASSRDRGASPLHF. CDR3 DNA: TGTGCCAGCAGCCGCGACAGGGGGGCTTCACCCCTCCACTTT.

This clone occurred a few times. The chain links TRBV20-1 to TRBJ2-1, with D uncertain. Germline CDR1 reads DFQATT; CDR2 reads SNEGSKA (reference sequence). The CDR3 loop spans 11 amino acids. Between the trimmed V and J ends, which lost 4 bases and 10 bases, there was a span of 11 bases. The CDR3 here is CSATNLREQFF. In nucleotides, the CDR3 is TGCAGTGCTACCAACTTGCGGGAGCAGTTCTTC.

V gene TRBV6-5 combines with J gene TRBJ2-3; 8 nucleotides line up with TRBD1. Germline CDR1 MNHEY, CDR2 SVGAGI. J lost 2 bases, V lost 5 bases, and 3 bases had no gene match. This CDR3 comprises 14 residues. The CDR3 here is CASSRQGNTDTQYF. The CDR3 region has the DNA TGTGCCAGCAGTAGACAGGGGAACACAGATACGCAGTATTTT.

CDR3: CASSPGTRSAYEQYF. The CDR3 DNA sequence: TGTGCCAGCAGCCCCGGGACTAGGTCTGCCTACGAGCAGTACTTC. This chain connects TRBV5-4 to TRBJ2-7; 8 bases are shared with TRBD2. The CDR3 covers 15 residues. Germline V gene sequence: CDR1 SGHNT, CDR2 YYREEE (reference sequence). The J segment lost 2 bases and the V segment lost 4 bases, leaving 8 bases of the junction unmatched. The complete variable domain, with remaining parts taken from reference TRBV5-4 and TRBJ2-7, reads ETGVTQSPTHLIKTRGQQVTLRCSSQSGHNTVSWYQQALGQGPQFIFQYYREEENGRGNFPPRFSGLQFPNYSSELNVNALELDDSALYLCASSPGTRSAYEQYFGPGTRLTVT.

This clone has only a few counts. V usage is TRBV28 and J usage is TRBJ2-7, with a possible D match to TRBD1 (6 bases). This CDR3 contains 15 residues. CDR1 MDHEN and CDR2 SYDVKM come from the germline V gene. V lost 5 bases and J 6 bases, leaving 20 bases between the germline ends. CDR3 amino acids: CASSAYRARQSEQYF. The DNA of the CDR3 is TGTGCCAGCAGTGCCTACAGGGCCCGGCAGTCCGAGCAGTACTTC.

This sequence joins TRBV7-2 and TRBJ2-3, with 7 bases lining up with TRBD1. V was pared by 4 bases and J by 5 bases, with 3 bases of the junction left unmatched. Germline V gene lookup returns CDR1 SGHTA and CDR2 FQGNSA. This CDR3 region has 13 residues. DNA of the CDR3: TGTGCCAGCAGCTCCTACAGGGGAGATACGCAGTATTTT. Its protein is CASSSYRGDTQYF.

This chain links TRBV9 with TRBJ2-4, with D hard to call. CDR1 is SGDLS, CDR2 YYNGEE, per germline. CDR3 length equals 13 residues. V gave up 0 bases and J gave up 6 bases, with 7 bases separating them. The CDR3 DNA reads TGTGCCAGCAGCGTAGGTTCCGGAAACATTCAGTACTTC. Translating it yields CASSVGSGNIQYF.

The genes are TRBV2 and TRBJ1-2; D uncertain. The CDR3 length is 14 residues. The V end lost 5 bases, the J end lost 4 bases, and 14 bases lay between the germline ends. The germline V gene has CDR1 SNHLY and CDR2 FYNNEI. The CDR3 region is CASSPRREPYGYTF. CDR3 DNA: TGTGCCAGCAGTCCCCGTAGAGAGCCCTATGGCTACACCTTC. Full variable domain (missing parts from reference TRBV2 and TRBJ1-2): EPEVTQTPSHQVTQMGQEVILRCVPISNHLYFYWYRQILGQKVEFLVSFYNNEISEKSEIFDDQFSVERPDGSNFTLKIRSTKLEDSAMYFCASSPRREPYGYTFGSGTRLTVV.

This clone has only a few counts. CDR3 bases: TGCGCCAGCAGCTTGGCAGGGCGGAGCAATCAGCCCCAGCATTTT. Its translation is CASSLAGRSNQPQHF. The chain employs TRBV5-1 and TRBJ1-5; D is possibly TRBD1 (5 bases). CDR1 and CDR2 (germline): SGHRS, YFSETQ. Trimming cost V 0 bases and J 1 base, with 8 bases left between them. This CDR3 comprises 15 residues.

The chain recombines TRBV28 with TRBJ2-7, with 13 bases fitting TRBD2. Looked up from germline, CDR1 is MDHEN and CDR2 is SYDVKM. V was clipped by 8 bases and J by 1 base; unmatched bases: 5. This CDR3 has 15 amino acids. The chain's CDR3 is CASGTSGEGSYEQYF. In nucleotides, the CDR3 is TGTGCCAGCGGGACTAGCGGGGAGGGATCCTACGAGCAGTACTTC.

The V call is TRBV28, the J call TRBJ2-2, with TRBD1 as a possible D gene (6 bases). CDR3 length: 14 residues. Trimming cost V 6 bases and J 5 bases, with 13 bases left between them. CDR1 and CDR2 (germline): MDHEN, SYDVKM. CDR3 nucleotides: TGTGCCAGCAGGGACGCTAGGGGGACCGGGGAGCTGTTTTTT. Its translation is CASRDARGTGELFF.

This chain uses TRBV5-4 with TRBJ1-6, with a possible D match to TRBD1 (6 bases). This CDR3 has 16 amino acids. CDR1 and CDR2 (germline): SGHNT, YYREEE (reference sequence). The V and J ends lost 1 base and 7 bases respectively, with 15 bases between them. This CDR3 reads CASSLRWGHPNSPLHF. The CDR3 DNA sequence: TGTGCCAGCAGCTTGCGATGGGGGCATCCCAATTCACCCCTCCACTTT. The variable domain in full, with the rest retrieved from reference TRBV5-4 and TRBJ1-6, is ETGVTQSPTHLIKTRGQQVTLRCSSQSGHNTVSWYQQALGQGPQFIFQYYREEENGRGNFPPRFSGLQFPNYSSELNVNALELDDSALYLCASSLRWGHPNSPLHFGNGTRLTVT.